Listed below are T cell receptor beta chains from one sample, sequenced in a study of blood T cell repertoires in COVID-19. Generated by immunoSEQ multiplex PCR, the TCRdb table keeps only in-frame clones and is missing some. The table has some 270,000 clones, 85% to 90% seen once. The sequenced material came from peripheral blood. These receptors all stem from a woman aged 40-49 years who had recovered from COVID-19. Each CDR3 is given with its conserved first and last residue. D genes are given only for firm matches. Size tells how often a clone was seen (once, few, many) or the class of an expanded clone, and some rows leave it out.

abundance: few; v_gene: TRBV6-5; j_gene: TRBJ1-6; d_gene: NA; CDR3aa: CASTGGTDNSPLHF
abundance: NA; v_gene: TRBV27; j_gene: TRBJ2-7; d_gene: TRBD2; CDR3aa: CASSFRGLKHEQYF
abundance: NA; v_gene: TRBV9; j_gene: TRBJ2-1; d_gene: NA; CDR3aa: CASIAAKVYNEQFF
abundance: NA; v_gene: TRBV9; j_gene: TRBJ2-2; d_gene: TRBD1; CDR3aa: CASSPGTGRFSTGELFF
abundance: NA; v_gene: TRBV19; j_gene: TRBJ1-5; d_gene: TRBD1; CDR3aa: CASSIGGDRVGQPQHF
abundance: NA; v_gene: TRBV14; j_gene: TRBJ1-6; d_gene: NA; CDR3aa: CASSQNAAGALHF
abundance: NA; v_gene: TRBV28; j_gene: TRBJ1-1; d_gene: NA; CDR3aa: CASSLYQGSRGEAFF
abundance: NA; v_gene: TRBV10-2; j_gene: TRBJ2-5; d_gene: TRBD1; CDR3aa: CASSGFVRAVTGMFETQYF
abundance: NA; v_gene: TRBV6-2/TRBV6-3; j_gene: TRBJ2-5; d_gene: TRBD2; CDR3aa: CASSFGGGRQETQYF
abundance: once; v_gene: TRBV28; j_gene: TRBJ1-2; d_gene: TRBD1; CDR3aa: CASSQVTGGGGYGYTF
abundance: NA; v_gene: TRBV13; j_gene: TRBJ2-5; d_gene: NA; CDR3aa: CASSFSGDRTQYF
abundance: NA; v_gene: TRBV29-1; j_gene: TRBJ1-3; d_gene: TRBD1; CDR3aa: CSVVLTGRGNTIYF
abundance: NA; v_gene: TRBV28; j_gene: TRBJ2-5; d_gene: NA; CDR3aa: CASSFATTEETQYF
abundance: once; v_gene: TRBV18; j_gene: TRBJ1-4; d_gene: NA; CDR3aa: CASSRYREEKLFF
abundance: NA; v_gene: TRBV7-7; j_gene: TRBJ2-1; d_gene: TRBD1; CDR3aa: CASSKDRGTYNEQFF
abundance: NA; v_gene: TRBV9; j_gene: TRBJ1-6; d_gene: NA; CDR3aa: CASSVGNSYNSPLHF
abundance: NA; v_gene: TRBV24-1; j_gene: TRBJ2-7; d_gene: NA; CDR3aa: CATSDTRESSEQYF
abundance: few; v_gene: TRBV6-5; j_gene: TRBJ1-2; d_gene: TRBD1; CDR3aa: CASSYRGTGDNGYTF
abundance: NA; v_gene: TRBV11-2; j_gene: TRBJ2-7; d_gene: TRBD1; CDR3aa: CASSLAEEPGQGNYEQYF
abundance: NA; v_gene: TRBV7-2; j_gene: TRBJ2-7; d_gene: NA; CDR3aa: CASSLAIMLASVYEQYF
abundance: few; v_gene: TRBV7-2; j_gene: TRBJ2-2; d_gene: NA; CDR3aa: CASSSRWGATGELFF
abundance: NA; v_gene: TRBV2; j_gene: TRBJ1-1; d_gene: NA; CDR3aa: CASSRTGTGLMNTEAFF
abundance: many; v_gene: TRBV12-3/TRBV12-4; j_gene: TRBJ1-2; d_gene: TRBD1; CDR3aa: CASSPNRGRGYTF
abundance: NA; v_gene: TRBV6-5; j_gene: TRBJ2-3; d_gene: TRBD2; CDR3aa: CASSYRLAGYRDTQYF
abundance: NA; v_gene: TRBV9; j_gene: TRBJ2-1; d_gene: NA; CDR3aa: CASSVLGENEQFF
abundance: NA; v_gene: TRBV12-3/TRBV12-4; j_gene: TRBJ2-1; d_gene: NA; CDR3aa: CASSAGDRNEQFF
abundance: NA; v_gene: TRBV28; j_gene: TRBJ2-1; d_gene: NA; CDR3aa: CASSLRRDFRNEQFF
abundance: few; v_gene: TRBV7-2; j_gene: TRBJ2-2; d_gene: NA; CDR3aa: CAIPPPGKYTGELFF
abundance: NA; v_gene: TRBV11-1; j_gene: TRBJ2-1; d_gene: NA; CDR3aa: CASSLASNEQFF
abundance: NA; v_gene: TRBV7-2; j_gene: TRBJ2-3; d_gene: TRBD2; CDR3aa: CASVASGSDTQYF
abundance: NA; v_gene: TRBV27; j_gene: TRBJ2-5; d_gene: TRBD2; CDR3aa: CASTPGFSGGLETQYF
abundance: NA; v_gene: TRBV18; j_gene: TRBJ2-3; d_gene: NA; CDR3aa: CASSPPSVRVGTQYF
abundance: few; v_gene: TRBV5-1; j_gene: TRBJ2-2; d_gene: TRBD1; CDR3aa: CASSRDRVSNGELFF
abundance: once; v_gene: TRBV4-1; j_gene: TRBJ2-2; d_gene: NA; CDR3aa: CASSQDLLRAANTGELFF
abundance: NA; v_gene: TRBV6-2/TRBV6-3; j_gene: TRBJ2-3; d_gene: TRBD2; CDR3aa: CASSLFSGGEDTQYF
abundance: few; v_gene: TRBV5-4; j_gene: TRBJ2-1; d_gene: NA; CDR3aa: CASSRSVSSYNEQFF
abundance: NA; v_gene: TRBV11-3; j_gene: TRBJ2-3; d_gene: NA; CDR3aa: CASSLGGASTDTQYF
abundance: NA; v_gene: TRBV6-5; j_gene: TRBJ2-7; d_gene: TRBD1; CDR3aa: CASSRTGGSSYEQYF
abundance: NA; v_gene: TRBV14; j_gene: TRBJ2-3; d_gene: NA; CDR3aa: CASSHPPPSAGGWPDTQYF
abundance: NA; v_gene: TRBV6-5; j_gene: TRBJ1-1; d_gene: NA; CDR3aa: CASSYSRGSLNTEAFF
abundance: NA; v_gene: TRBV19; j_gene: TRBJ2-2; d_gene: TRBD2; CDR3aa: CASSMTSGSGELFF
abundance: NA; v_gene: TRBV5-4; j_gene: TRBJ2-3; d_gene: TRBD1; CDR3aa: CASSLGRGSDTQYF
abundance: few; v_gene: TRBV7-9; j_gene: TRBJ2-2; d_gene: TRBD1; CDR3aa: CASNSLSGQGGTGELFF
abundance: NA; v_gene: TRBV5-5; j_gene: TRBJ2-1; d_gene: NA; CDR3aa: CASSLDSVTYNEQFF
abundance: NA; v_gene: TRBV2; j_gene: TRBJ2-2; d_gene: TRBD2; CDR3aa: CASSQLAGGPAGTGELFF
abundance: NA; v_gene: TRBV9; j_gene: TRBJ2-7; d_gene: NA; CDR3aa: CASSVLGINSEQYF
abundance: NA; v_gene: TRBV28; j_gene: TRBJ1-2; d_gene: NA; CDR3aa: CASSFLGRDGYTF
abundance: once; v_gene: TRBV2; j_gene: TRBJ2-1; d_gene: NA; CDR3aa: CASSLQTGQAVTGEQFF
abundance: once; v_gene: TRBV10-2; j_gene: TRBJ2-3; d_gene: TRBD2; CDR3aa: CASSGRFADTQYF
abundance: NA; v_gene: TRBV13; j_gene: TRBJ2-2; d_gene: TRBD2; CDR3aa: CASRTAGHTGELFF
abundance: NA; v_gene: TRBV21-1; j_gene: TRBJ1-5; d_gene: NA; CDR3aa: CASSRGAGLYSNQPQHF